This passage covers 17 T cell receptor beta chains from one sample sequenced in a study of identical twins. TCRdb re-analysed the 5' RACE reads in MiXCR, keeping a single row per CDR3 protein. The sample yields approximately 690,000 distinct CDR3 sequences, roughly 6.2% seen once. Sequenced: naive T cells sorted from blood. These TCRs come from a man aged 18 to 30 in good health.

This clonotype was detected many times. The rearrangement links TRBV24-1 to TRBJ2-5; the D gene is possibly TRBD1 (5 bases). The V end lost 1 base, the J end lost 7 bases, and 9 bases lay between the germline ends. Germline V gene sequence: CDR1 KGHDR, CDR2 SFDVKD. CDR3 length: 13 amino acids. CDR3 amino acids: CATSDFSGLTQYF. CDR3 nucleotide sequence: TGTGCCACCAGTGATTTCTCAGGGTTGACCCAGTACTTC.

With regard to this clonotype: A much larger clone lies one base from this, so it may be a read error. V and J are TRBV5-1 and TRBJ2-3, with TRBD2 identical over 15 bases. Germline-derived CDR1 and CDR2 are SGHRS and YFSETQ. The CDR3 runs to 16 residues. In nucleotides, the CDR3 is TGCGCCAGCAGCCCGGGGACTAGCGGGAGGACAGATACGCAGTGTTTT. Protein: CASSPGTSGRTDTQCF.

This clonotype was seen repeatedly, ten times or more. The V gene is TRBV20-1, the J gene TRBJ2-3, with TRBD1 matching 8 bases. The germline V gene has CDR1 DFQATT and CDR2 SNEGSKA (reference sequence). The CDR3 totals 15 residues. J lost 1 base, V lost 6 bases, and 9 bases had no gene match. As DNA, the CDR3 is TGCAGTGCAAGACAGGGGACAGCCGGCACAGATACGCAGTATTTT. This encodes CSARQGTAGTDTQYF.

This clonotype was recorded only once. The chain joins TRBV11-3 to TRBJ1-1; 12 bases fit TRBD1. The CDR3 runs to 15 residues. With 5 bases clipped from V and 10 bases from J, the junction kept 11 bases outside the gene matches. Looked up from germline, CDR1 is SGHNT and CDR2 is YENEEA. CDR3 sequence reads: CASSPWDRGPAGAFF. The CDR3 DNA is TGTGCCAGCAGCCCGTGGGACAGGGGGCCCGCCGGAGCTTTCTTT.

The chain is built from TRBV19 and TRBJ2-7, with 9 bases fitting TRBD2. The germline CDR1 and CDR2 sequences are LNHDA and SQIVND (reference sequence). J lost 1 base, V lost 6 bases, and 4 bases had no gene match. CDR3 length equals 14 residues. CDR3 protein: CASSRSGRSYEQYF. The CDR3 region has the DNA TGTGCCAGTAGCAGAAGCGGGAGGTCCTACGAGCAGTACTTC.

This chain uses TRBV19 with TRBJ2-2, with TRBD2 matching over 10 bases. V trimming: 4 bases; J trimming: 5 bases; junction bases outside the gene matches: 10. The CDR3 spans 17 residues. Germline CDR1 LNHDA, CDR2 SQIVND (reference sequence). CDR3: CASSTPLAGAGTGELFF. As DNA, the CDR3 is TGTGCCAGTAGTACTCCTCTAGCGGGAGCGGGAACCGGGGAGCTGTTTTTT. Combining the CDR3 with reference TRBV19 and TRBJ2-2 gives the whole variable domain DGGITQSPKYLFRKEGQNVTLSCEQNLNHDAMYWYRQDPGQGLRLIYYSQIVNDFQKGDIAEGYSVSREKKESFPLTVTSAQKNPTAFYLCASSTPLAGAGTGELFFGEGSRLTVL.

This clonotype was counted ten times or more. This CDR3 is CASSPIWGGSPTDTQYF. The CDR3 DNA follows: TGTGCCAGCAGCCCAATTTGGGGCGGGAGCCCGACAGATACGCAGTATTTT. The V and J genes are TRBV7-2 and TRBJ2-3, with 7 bases that match TRBD2. V shed 5 bases, J shed 3 bases, and the junction held 14 bases outside the gene matches. Looked up from germline, CDR1 is SGHTA and CDR2 is FQGNSA. The CDR3 runs 17 residues. The full variable domain, in which reference TRBV7-2 and TRBJ2-3 provide the parts outside the CDR3, is GAGVSQSPSNKVTEKGKDVELRCDPISGHTALYWYRQSLGQGLEFLIYFQGNSAPDKSGLPSDRFSAERTGGSVSTLTIQRTQQEDSAVYLCASSPIWGGSPTDTQYFGPGTRLTVL.

There are many counts of this clonotype. V usage is TRBV11-2 and J usage is TRBJ2-1; 9 bases map to TRBD2. The CDR3 has 14 residues. Per germline, CDR1 SGHAT and CDR2 FQNNGV. With V trimmed by 8 bases and J by 6 bases, 8 bases remained unmatched. DNA of the CDR3: TGTGCCAGCTCTAGCGGGATGCCCCCCAATGAGCAGTTCTTC. It encodes CASSSGMPPNEQFF.

This clonotype was seen more than once but under ten times. The rearrangement uses TRBV3-1 and TRBJ1-1; D unclear. The ends were cut back, 2 bases at V and 4 bases at J, with 5 bases in the middle. This CDR3 has 12 residues. The germline V gene encodes CDR1 LGHDT and CDR2 YNNKEL (reference sequence). The DNA of the CDR3 is TGTGCCAGCAGCCAAATACCCACTGAAGCTTTCTTT. Protein: CASSQIPTEAFF.

This clonotype was counted at least ten times. The rearrangement uses TRBV28 and TRBJ2-7; 8 positions agree with TRBD2. V trimming: 8 bases; J trimming: 6 bases; junction bases outside the gene matches: 15. This CDR3 has 15 residues. The germline gives CDR1 MDHEN, CDR2 SYDVKM. The CDR3 here is CASSIGTGGPFEQYF. The CDR3 nucleotides are TGTGCCAGCTCGATCGGTACGGGAGGGCCTTTCGAGCAGTACTTC.

This clonotype has a handful of counts. V is TRBV12-3 or TRBV12-4 and J is TRBJ2-5; TRBD1 agrees at 10 bases. V lost 8 bases to trimming and J lost 5 bases; unmatched junction nucleotides: 8. The CDR3 spans 14 residues. The CDR3 loop reads CASGPGQGMETQYF. DNA for the CDR3: TGTGCCAGCGGACCGGGACAGGGGATGGAGACCCAGTACTTC.

This clonotype has just a few counts. The chain combines TRBV7-2 with TRBJ2-1, with 10 bases aligning to TRBD2. The germline gives CDR1 SGHTA, CDR2 FQGNSA. This CDR3 contains 17 residues. V lost 5 bases to trimming and J lost 3 bases; unmatched junction nucleotides: 10. CDR3 in DNA: TGTGCCAGCAGCGATTCTCCCCTAGCGGGAGTCTACAATGAGCAGTTCTTC. Encoded protein: CASSDSPLAGVYNEQFF.

V usage is TRBV6-6 and J usage is TRBJ1-5; 7 bases are shared with TRBD1. The CDR3 is 12 amino acids. From germline, CDR1 is MNHNY and CDR2 SVGAGI (reference sequence). Trimming removed 5 bases from V and 5 bases from J; junction bases left unmatched: 0. CDR3 DNA sequence: TGTGCCAGCAGTACAGGGGATCAGCCCCAGCATTTT. Translated, it gives CASSTGDQPQHF.

This clonotype turned up a few times. The rearrangement joins TRBV5-1 to TRBJ2-2; 11 nucleotides match TRBD2. CDR3 length: 16 residues. Germline lookup yields CDR1 SGHRS and CDR2 YFSETQ. Losses at the gene ends were 2 bases for V and 5 bases for J; bases not matched to a gene: 5. The CDR3 DNA reads TGCGCCAGCAGCTTTACTAGCGGGAGAAAAACCGGGGAGCTGTTTTTT. Translating gives CASSFTSGRKTGELFF.

This clonotype occurred a few times. The chain joins TRBV24-1 to TRBJ2-2; 13 bases match TRBD2. CDR3 length equals 15 residues. The V gene's germline CDR1 is KGHDR and CDR2 SFDVKD. Trimming took 5 bases from V and 7 from J; bases not matched to a gene: 3. The CDR3 sequence: CATSGTSGRHGELFF. Here the CDR3 DNA reads TGTGCCACCAGTGGGACTAGCGGGAGACACGGGGAGCTGTTTTTT.

This chain links TRBV20-1 with TRBJ1-2; TRBD1 is a possible D gene (5 bases). Germline V gives CDR1 DFQATT, CDR2 SNEGSKA (reference sequence). CDR3 length: 12 amino acids. Trimming removed 5 bases from V and 4 bases from J, with 11 bases in between. The CDR3 loop is CSAFSGVYGYTF. The CDR3 DNA reads as TGCAGTGCTTTTTCGGGGGTCTATGGCTACACCTTC.

This clonotype has a count of ten or more. The chain employs TRBV20-1 and TRBJ2-5, with a tentative D call TRBD2 (5 bases). Germline V gene sequence: CDR1 DFQATT, CDR2 SNEGSKA (reference sequence). This CDR3 is 13 amino acids long. V was pared by 7 bases and J by 7 bases, with 19 bases between. The DNA for the CDR3 is TGCAGTGTTCTCGGCGGCCTAGCAGGGACCCAGTACTTC. It codes for CSVLGGLAGTQYF.